The T cell receptor beta chain described here comes from a study of beta chain features in type 1 diabetes. Study observations and caveats: Insertions were fewer and deletions more numerous at VDJ junctions in type 1 diabetes patients. Amplification by PCR could prefer shorter templates, with the same effect in patients and controls.

Trimming left V 0 bases short and J 4 bases short, with 15 bases between. Looked up from germline, CDR1 is SQVTM and CDR2 is ANQGSEA. The CDR3 is 15 residues long. This clone occurred a few times. The antigen is not known. Reverse transcription of all isolated RNA meant that expressed TCRB transcripts were sequenced. The table came from immunoSEQ multiplex PCR; TCRdb's copy has only in-frame clones and leaves some out. The sample carries around 250,000 clones, about 26% recorded once. The material sequenced was central memory CD4+ T cells from blood. This chain links TRBV29-1 with TRBJ1-1, with D unresolved. The source is a man aged 25-45 years in good health. The CDR3 sequence: CSVEEAFRWTTEAFF. CDR3 coding DNA: TGCAGCGTTGAAGAGGCTTTCAGGTGGACCACTGAAGCTTTCTTT.